In its sample, the clone carrying this T cell receptor beta chain was seen a few times. As yet, its antigen is unknown. The data were taken from a study of T-cell reconstitution after alpha-beta-depleted transplantation in children. Findings and limits, study-wide: High day-60 TCRbeta diversity in some patients came from surviving recipient T cells and thymic progenitors. Newly made T cells mostly supplied T-cell counts and diversity one year after transplant. Reports say that about two months after transplant, the alpha-beta T cells came out of several hundred graft clones that had expanded.

Unique molecular identifiers were incorporated when the TCRbeta library was constructed. Each CDR3 protein is one row after TCRdb ran MiXCR on the PCR reads. The data contain 610,000 or so distinct CDR3 sequences, roughly 27% of them seen just once; the ten biggest clones take up 30% to 45%. This CDR3 is 16 amino acids long. Looked up from germline, CDR1 is SGHTA and CDR2 is FQGNSA. V lost 2 bases and J lost 0, with 10 bases in between. The receptor comes from a boy in the first two years of life with Wiskott-Aldrich syndrome, due to receive a stem cell transplant. Sample: PBMCs, taken before TCRalphabeta/CD19-depleted stem cell transplant. The chain carries TRBV7-2 and TRBJ2-2; D not certain. The CDR3 region has the DNA TGTGCCAGCAGCTTAAGGGTCCCGGCGAACACCGGGGAGCTGTTTTTT. It encodes CASSLRVPANTGELFF.